The next 8 T cell receptor beta chains were all read from a single sample in a study of OX40 agonist ivuxolimab in advanced cancers. Method: immunoSEQ multiplex PCR; TCRdb's copy keeps in-frame clones and lacks some. The sample includes 95,000 to 110,000 clones, 85% to 95% of them seen just once. The source was CD4+ or CD8+ T cells sorted from blood, collected in a trial of the OX40 agonist ivuxolimab. Receptors were obtained from an adult with an advanced solid tumor such as melanoma, head and neck, liver or kidney cancer.

CDR3: CASSLAPGTADGYTF. The CDR3, as DNA: TGTGCCAGCAGCTTAGCCCCCGGGACAGCGGATGGCTACACCTTC. The chain employs TRBV7-6 and TRBJ1-2, with 7 bases aligning to TRBD1. V was clipped by 0 bases and J by 6 bases; unmatched bases: 7. Germline CDR1 is SGHVS and CDR2 is FNYEAQ. The length of the CDR3 is 15 residues.

The chain uses TRBV6-5 and TRBJ2-7; D possibly matches TRBD1 or TRBD2 (6 bases each). Germline CDR1 and CDR2: MNHEY and SVGAGI. The V end lost 2 bases, the J end lost 4 bases, and 15 bases lay between the germline ends. CDR3 length equals 15 residues. In DNA form, the CDR3 reads TGTGCCAGCAGTTACGTAGGGGGACGGGGGTACGAGCAGTACTTC. Its translation: CASSYVGGRGYEQYF.

This chain uses TRBV2 with TRBJ1-1; possibly TRBD1 for D (6 bases). Germline V CDR1 and CDR2: SNHLY, FYNNEI. The CDR3 has 16 amino acids. V was shortened by 4 bases and J by 1 base, with 16 bases between the two germline ends. The CDR3 is CASSGAPDRWNTEAFF. The CDR3 bases are TGTGCCAGCAGTGGGGCCCCCGACAGGTGGAACACTGAAGCTTTCTTT.

The V call is TRBV28, the J call TRBJ1-4, with TRBD1 matching 8 bases. V dropped 2 bases and J dropped 7; count of bases not matched to a gene: 6. This CDR3 has 15 residues. Germline CDR1 reads MDHEN; CDR2 reads SYDVKM. For the CDR3, the DNA is TGTGCCAGCAGTTTACAGGTGACAGGGGCTGAAAAACTGTTTTTT. Its protein product is CASSLQVTGAEKLFF.

The J gene is TRBJ1-2, the V gene TRBV4-3, with TRBD1 identical over 10 bases. The CDR3 contains 17 residues. J was trimmed by 4 bases and V by 3 bases; bases with no gene match: 11. From germline, CDR1 is LGHNA and CDR2 YSLEER. CDR3 sequence (DNA): TGCGCCAGCAGCCAGCGTGGGACAGGGGAGTACGTCTATGGCTACACCTTC. Translation: CASSQRGTGEYVYGYTF.

This chain joins TRBV19 and TRBJ1-1; D is undetermined. With 1 base removed from V and 6 bases from J, the gap between germline ends came to 12 bases. The length of the CDR3 is 14 residues. The V gene's germline CDR1 is LNHDA and CDR2 SQIVND (reference sequence). The CDR3 reads CASSIGGAAAEAFF. CDR3 nucleotides: TGTGCCAGTAGTATAGGGGGAGCTGCAGCTGAAGCTTTCTTT.

The chain couples TRBV18 to TRBJ2-2, with no clear D. Trimming shortened V by 0 bases and J by 2 bases, and 7 bases separated the two germline ends. This CDR3 contains 15 residues. CDR1 and CDR2 from the germline V gene are KGHSH and LQKENI. CDR3 amino acids: CASSPPGSNTGELFF. CDR3 DNA: TGTGCCAGCTCACCACCAGGGTCCAACACCGGGGAGCTGTTTTTT.

The chain joins TRBV6-5 to TRBJ1-1, with a possible D match to TRBD1 (6 bases). The CDR3 is 14 residues long. CDR1 is MNHEY, CDR2 SVGAGI, per germline. Trimming took 7 bases from V and 4 from J, leaving 16 bases between them. The CDR3 DNA follows: TGTGCCAGCAACCCGGACAGTAGGGGCACTGAAGCTTTCTTT. Amino acids: CASNPDSRGTEAFF.